Each of the 27 T cell receptor beta chains below was sequenced from the same sample in a study of spatial heterogeneity in lung cancer. Via MiXCR, TCRdb re-called the 5' RACE reads, giving one row per CDR3 protein. The sample lists about 52,000 distinct CDR3 sequences; under 8% were seen once. Time point given: blood at routine non-recurrence follow-up after resection. Whole RNA, isolated from tumor, nontumor lung or frozen PBMC, was sequenced without prior sorting. Sequencing used PBMCs, obtained at follow-up. Receptors were obtained from a female donor with early-stage non-small cell lung cancer.

This clonotype appeared many times. The gene calls are TRBV29-1 and TRBJ2-1; 13 bases line up with TRBD2. V shed 7 bases, J shed 4 bases, and the junction held 4 bases outside the gene matches. CDR1 and CDR2 (germline): SQVTM, ANQGSEA. This CDR3 has 14 residues. The DNA of the CDR3 is TGCAGCGCTGGACTAGCGGGGGATTACAATGAGCAGTTCTTC. It codes for CSAGLAGDYNEQFF.

The chain couples TRBV20-1 to TRBJ2-3; 8 bases map to TRBD2. CDR1 and CDR2 from the germline V gene are DFQATT and SNEGSKA (reference sequence). The CDR3 is 14 amino acids. V lost 6 bases, J lost 1 base, and 6 bases stayed unmatched. CDR3 loop: CSAQRAGGTDTQYF. The CDR3 region has the DNA TGCAGTGCGCAACGAGCGGGAGGCACAGATACGCAGTATTTT.

The chain is built from TRBV6-1 and TRBJ2-1, with D perhaps matching TRBD1 (5 bases). The CDR3 sequence is 15 residues long. Between the trimmed V and J ends, which lost 0 bases and 5 bases, there was a span of 11 bases. CDR1 is MNHNS, CDR2 SASEGT, per germline. The CDR3: CASSEAGATDNEQFF. The CDR3 bases are TGTGCCAGCAGTGAAGCAGGGGCTACCGACAATGAGCAGTTCTTC.

This clonotype was recorded at least ten times. V gene TRBV30 combines with J gene TRBJ2-1; weak D call: TRBD1 (7 bases). In germline, CDR1 is GTSNPN, CDR2 SVGIG (reference sequence). The CDR3 length is 14 residues. V was clipped by 7 bases and J by 4 bases, with 17 bases between them. DNA of the CDR3: TGTGCCTCCGCGGAGGGCAGGGGGTACAATGAGCAGTTCTTC. Its translation is CASAEGRGYNEQFF.

With regard to this clonotype: A much larger clone differs by one base, so this may be a read error. The CDR3 nucleotides are TGTGCCAGCAGTTACTCGAACGGCAGGGTGGGCAATCAGCCCCGGCATTTT. It translates to CASSYSNGRVGNQPRHF. The J gene is TRBJ1-5, the V gene TRBV6-6, with TRBD1 as a possible D gene (5 bases). The CDR3 spans 17 residues. The germline gives CDR1 MNHNY, CDR2 SVGAGI (reference sequence).

This clonotype was recorded at least ten times. The V gene is TRBV12-5, the J gene TRBJ1-2; the D gene is possibly TRBD1 (5 bases). The CDR3 consists of 13 residues. In germline, CDR1 is LGHNT, CDR2 FRNRAP. Trimming removed 2 bases from V and 9 bases from J, with 13 bases in between. The CDR3: CASGLTSDSSYTF. Here the CDR3 DNA reads TGTGCTAGTGGTTTGACCTCTGACAGTAGCTACACCTTC.

This clonotype was seen at least ten times. This rearrangement joins TRBV11-2 to TRBJ2-5; the match to TRBD1 covers 7 bases. The CDR3 is 15 residues long. The junction had 14 bases not matched to a gene; V was cut back by 8 bases and J by 5 bases. Germline-derived CDR1 and CDR2 are SGHAT and FQNNGV. The CDR3 DNA is TGTGCCAGCCGAAAGGCGACAGGGTCCGGGGAGACCCAGTACTTC. Its protein product is CASRKATGSGETQYF.

This clonotype was counted ten times or more. This chain joins TRBV20-1 and TRBJ1-6, with D unresolved. Deletions cut 5 bases from V and 7 bases from J, with 12 bases between. In germline, CDR1 is DFQATT, CDR2 SNEGSKA (reference sequence). The CDR3 is 13 amino acids. Here the CDR3 DNA reads TGCAGTGCTGCCTCATGGGGAAATTCACCCCTCCACTTT. The encoded protein is CSAASWGNSPLHF.

This clonotype showed up just a few times. The chain uses TRBV30 and TRBJ1-1; 9 nucleotides align to TRBD1. The CDR3 sequence is 11 residues long. In germline, CDR1 is GTSNPN, CDR2 SVGIG (reference sequence). The CDR3 nucleotides read TGTGCGGGACAGGGAGTAACTGAAGCTTTCTTT. As protein: CAGQGVTEAFF.

Written as DNA, the CDR3 is TGTGCCAGCAGCCCGACAGGGGACTACTATGGCTACACCTTC. Its translation is CASSPTGDYYGYTF. V gene TRBV11-1 combines with J gene TRBJ1-2, with 8 bases fitting TRBD1. Losses at the gene ends were 5 bases for V and 3 bases for J; bases not matched to a gene: 5. CDR1 SGHAT and CDR2 FQDESV come from the germline V gene (reference sequence). The CDR3 extends over 14 amino acids.

Many counts were recorded for this clonotype. The rearrangement links TRBV27 to TRBJ2-2; weak D call: TRBD1 (5 bases). This CDR3 comprises 14 residues. Germline V CDR1 and CDR2: MNHEY, SMNVEV (reference sequence). The V and J ends lost 7 bases and 3 bases respectively, with 12 bases between them. As DNA, the CDR3 is TGTGCCAGCAATGGCAGGGCTGACACCGGGGAGCTGTTTTTT. Amino acids: CASNGRADTGELFF.

This clonotype has a handful of counts. This chain uses TRBV20-1 with TRBJ1-4; 10 nucleotides match TRBD1. The CDR3 extends over 14 amino acids. Trimming cost V 3 bases and J 5 bases; bases outside gene matches: 3. Germline-derived CDR1 and CDR2 are DFQATT and SNEGSKA (reference sequence). This CDR3 is CSARRQGANEKLFF. CDR3 sequence (DNA): TGCAGTGCTAGGAGACAGGGGGCGAATGAAAAACTGTTTTTT.

CDR3 region: CASSSQGSYEQYF. The CDR3 nucleotides are TGTGCCAGCAGCTCCCAGGGCTCCTACGAGCAGTACTTC. The chain combines TRBV11-3 with TRBJ2-7; D might be TRBD1 (5 bases). With 4 bases removed from V and 0 bases from J, the gap between germline ends came to 7 bases. Germline V CDR1 and CDR2: SGHNT, YENEEA. The CDR3 contains 13 residues.

This clonotype was seen more than once but under ten times. The rearrangement joins TRBV20-1 to TRBJ2-3, with 8 bases matching TRBD1. V gave up 5 bases and J gave up 0 bases; unmatched junction bases: 19. The V gene's germline CDR1 is DFQATT and CDR2 SNEGSKA (reference sequence). The CDR3 is made up of 19 amino acids. DNA for the CDR3: TGCAGTGCTCCATCACGACAGGGGAGAGGGACAGCTAGCACAGATACGCAGTATTTT. This sequence encodes CSAPSRQGRGTASTDTQYF.

This clonotype has more than one count but fewer than ten. The rearrangement joins TRBV20-1 to TRBJ1-1; possible D gene TRBD1, 6 bases. This CDR3 spans 12 amino acids. Trimming cost V 4 bases and J 3 bases, with 9 bases left between them. The germline CDR1 and CDR2 sequences are DFQATT and SNEGSKA (reference sequence). The CDR3 reads CSAKGVHTEAFF. The DNA for the CDR3 is TGCAGTGCTAAGGGGGTCCACACTGAAGCTTTCTTT.

The chain combines TRBV5-1 with TRBJ2-5; D gene unclear. The germline gives CDR1 SGHRS, CDR2 YFSETQ. The CDR3 runs 12 residues. V was shortened by 4 bases and J by 0 bases, with 4 bases between the two germline ends. Written as DNA, the CDR3 is TGCGCCAGCAGCGGGGACCAAGAGACCCAGTACTTC. This encodes CASSGDQETQYF. Full variable domain (rest looked up from reference TRBV5-1 and TRBJ2-5): KAGVTQTPRYLIKTRGQQVTLSCSPISGHRSVSWYQQTPGQGLQFLFEYFSETQRNKGNFPGRFSGRQFSNSRSEMNVSTLELGDSALYLCASSGDQETQYFGPGTRLLVL.

The chain's CDR3 is CASSSPRDRTYEQYF. The CDR3 nucleotides read TGTGCCAGCAGCTCCCCCCGGGACCGGACCTACGAGCAGTACTTC. V is TRBV7-2 and J is TRBJ2-7, with D perhaps given as TRBD1 or TRBD2 (5 bases each). The V end was cut by 4 bases, the J end by 2 bases, with 15 bases between. The V gene's germline CDR1 is SGHTA and CDR2 FQGNSA. CDR3 length equals 15 residues. Based on the CDR3 plus reference TRBV7-2 and TRBJ2-7, the full variable domain is GAGVSQSPSNKVTEKGKDVELRCDPISGHTALYWYRQSLGQGLEFLIYFQGNSAPDKSGLPSDRFSAERTGGSVSTLTIQRTQQEDSAVYLCASSSPRDRTYEQYFGPGTRLTVT.

This clonotype was counted a few times. V gene TRBV5-6 combines with J gene TRBJ1-2; D might be TRBD1 (6 bases). There are 18 residues in the CDR3. Looked up from germline, CDR1 is SGHDT and CDR2 is YYEEEE. The ends were cut back, 1 base at V and 2 bases at J, with 21 bases in the middle. CDR3 DNA: TGTGCCAGCAGCTTGTCGGGACAAAGGACCGGCAGGAACTATGGCTACACCTTC. This codes for CASSLSGQRTGRNYGYTF. Full variable domain (remainder filled in from reference TRBV5-6 and TRBJ1-2): DAGVTQSPTHLIKTRGQQVTLRCSPKSGHDTVSWYQQALGQGPQFIFQYYEEEERQRGNFPDRFSGHQFPNYSSELNVNALLLGDSALYLCASSLSGQRTGRNYGYTFGSGTRLTVV.

This clonotype was seen repeatedly, ten times or more. The rearrangement uses TRBV30 and TRBJ2-3; 8 bases are shared with TRBD1. CDR1 and CDR2 from the germline V gene are GTSNPN and SVGIG (reference sequence). This CDR3 is built from 14 residues. Trimming removed 3 bases from V and 4 bases from J; junction bases left unmatched: 6. The CDR3 here is CAWSAGQGADTQYF. The CDR3 region has the DNA TGTGCCTGGAGCGCCGGACAGGGCGCAGATACGCAGTATTTT.

The sample holds many counts of this clonotype. The chain recombines TRBV24-1 with TRBJ2-5; D unresolved. Trimming stripped 3 bases from V and 5 bases from J, with 9 bases between. CDR1 and CDR2 from the germline V gene are KGHDR and SFDVKD. The CDR3 has 13 residues. The CDR3 region has the DNA TGTGCCACCAGTGATCACGTTCTGGAGACCCAGTACTTC. Translating it yields CATSDHVLETQYF.

The V gene is TRBV9, the J gene TRBJ1-2; D perhaps matches TRBD1 (6 bases). Germline CDR1 and CDR2: SGDLS and YYNGEE. Trimming cost V 0 bases and J 2 bases, with 11 bases left between them. This CDR3 is built from 15 residues. The CDR3 nucleotides are TGTGCCAGCAGCGTAGGGACAGTGCAAAACTATGGCTACACCTTC. Residues: CASSVGTVQNYGYTF.

This clonotype was counted ten times or more. This chain joins TRBV5-1 and TRBJ1-4; 7 nucleotides match TRBD1. The V segment lost 3 bases and the J segment 8 bases; nucleotides outside the gene matches: 7. CDR3 length: 14 amino acids. Germline CDR1 is SGHRS and CDR2 is YFSETQ. CDR3 in DNA: TGCGCCAGCAGCTCCGGACAGGTGGGGGAAAAACTGTTTTTT. This codes for CASSSGQVGEKLFF.

This clonotype was picked up many times. The chain links TRBV12-3 or TRBV12-4 to TRBJ1-2, with D unclear. Trimming shortened V by 7 bases and J by 0 bases, and 12 bases separated the two germline ends. The CDR3 is 14 residues long. The CDR3 DNA follows: TGTGCCAGCATGGAGCACCAGGCTAACTATGGCTACACCTTC. Translation: CASMEHQANYGYTF.

Ten or more counts support this clonotype. The chain carries TRBV6-1 and TRBJ1-1; TRBD1 matches at 7 bases. This CDR3 has 13 amino acids. V dropped 6 bases and J dropped 5; count of bases not matched to a gene: 6. CDR1 and CDR2 from the germline V gene are MNHNS and SASEGT. The CDR3 is CASSGRQGTEAFF. The CDR3 bases are TGTGCCAGCAGCGGACGACAGGGAACTGAAGCTTTCTTT.

This clonotype was counted at least ten times. The CDR3 DNA is TGTGCCAGCAAAGACTTCACAGATACGCAGTATTTT. It is translated as CASKDFTDTQYF. V and J are TRBV6-5 and TRBJ2-3; D is undetermined. CDR1 MNHEY and CDR2 SVGAGI come from the germline V gene. This CDR3 has 12 residues. Trimming pared 7 bases from V and 2 bases from J, leaving 7 bases between.

In DNA, the CDR3 is TGTGCCACCAGTGACCCGGGACAGGGGAACACCGGGGAGCTGTTTTTT. It specifies CATSDPGQGNTGELFF. This sequence joins TRBV24-1 and TRBJ2-2, with 9 bases aligning to TRBD1. CDR1 and CDR2 from the germline V gene are KGHDR and SFDVKD. Trimming cost V 4 bases and J 1 base; bases outside gene matches: 3. This CDR3 has 16 amino acids.

This clonotype was seen a handful of times. This rearrangement joins TRBV6-2 or TRBV6-3 to TRBJ1-1; possible D gene TRBD1, 6 bases. Trimming shortened V by 6 bases and J by 1 base, and 12 bases separated the two germline ends. From germline, CDR1 is MNHEY and CDR2 SVGEGT. The CDR3 consists of 14 residues. The CDR3 region is CASSSKGQNTEAFF. The CDR3 bases are TGTGCCAGCAGCAGCAAGGGACAGAACACTGAAGCTTTCTTT.